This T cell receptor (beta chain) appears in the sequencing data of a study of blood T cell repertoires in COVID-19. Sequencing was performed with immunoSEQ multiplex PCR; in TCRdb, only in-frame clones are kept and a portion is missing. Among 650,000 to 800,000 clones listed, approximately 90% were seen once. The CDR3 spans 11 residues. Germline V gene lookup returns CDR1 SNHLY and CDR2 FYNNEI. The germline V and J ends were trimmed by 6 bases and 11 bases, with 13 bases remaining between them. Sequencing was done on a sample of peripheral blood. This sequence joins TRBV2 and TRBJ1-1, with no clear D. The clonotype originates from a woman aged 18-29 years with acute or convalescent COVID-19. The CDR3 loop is CASSETLGAFF. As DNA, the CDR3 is TGTGCCAGCAGCGAAACACTAGGGGCTTTCTTT.